Below, 8 T cell receptor beta chains from the same sample are listed, as sequenced in a study of cytomegalovirus exposure and HLA in healthy donors. Researchers ran the PCR with 60 Vbeta and 13 Jbeta primers. Produced via immunoSEQ multiplex PCR; TCRdb's table is partial and in-frame only. Of some 150,000 clones in the sample, 75% were seen once. Sequenced input: PBMCs. The receptors stem from a man in his forties in good health and CMV-seronegative.

This rearrangement joins TRBV5-1 to TRBJ2-7, with 15 bases aligning to TRBD2. V trimming: 4 bases; J trimming: 4 bases; junction bases outside the gene matches: 9. From germline, CDR1 is SGHRS and CDR2 YFSETQ. CDR3 length: 17 amino acids. CDR3 residues: CASSEGTSGGTFYEQYF. CDR3 nucleotide sequence: TGCGCCAGCAGCGAAGGGACTAGCGGGGGGACCTTTTACGAGCAGTACTTC.

This clone has just one count. The chain employs TRBV28 and TRBJ1-5, with TRBD1 as a possible D gene (6 bases). Germline CDR1 is MDHEN and CDR2 is SYDVKM. V gave up 5 bases and J gave up 7 bases, with 12 bases separating them. The CDR3 length is 13 residues. The CDR3 loop is CASSLTGTQPQHF. CDR3 in DNA: TGTGCCAGCAGTCTAACAGGGACCCAGCCCCAGCATTTT. Based on the CDR3 plus reference TRBV28 and TRBJ1-5, the full variable domain is DVKVTQSSRYLVKRTGEKVFLECVQDMDHENMFWYRQDPGLGLRLIYFSYDVKMKEKGDIPEGYSVSREKKERFSLILESASTNQTSMYLCASSLTGTQPQHFGDGTRLSIL.

Only a few counts were recorded for this clone. V and J are TRBV11-2 and TRBJ2-3; the match to TRBD1 covers 8 bases. The V gene end was trimmed by 1 base and the J gene end by 4 bases; junction bases not matched to a gene: 4. The CDR3 runs to 15 residues. Germline V gene sequence: CDR1 SGHAT, CDR2 FQNNGV. The CDR3 coding sequence is TGTGCCAGCAGCTTAGCCGGACAGGGCGCAGATACGCAGTATTTT. Protein: CASSLAGQGADTQYF.

This clone was detected a few times. The chain employs TRBV7-8 and TRBJ2-5; TRBD1 matches at 7 bases. TRBJ2-7 matches the DNA end more closely, so the J call is doubtful. The germline V gene encodes CDR1 SGHVS and CDR2 FQNEAQ. CDR3 size: 15 residues. CDR3 DNA: TGTGCCAGCAGCTTAGCGAAAGGGGGCGGCTACGAGCAGTACTTC. Its protein is CASSLAKGGGYEQYF.

V usage is TRBV2 and J usage is TRBJ1-3; TRBD1 agrees at 7 bases. This CDR3 comprises 14 residues. V lost 9 bases and J lost 2; bases outside the gene matches: 7. Germline CDR1 is SNHLY and CDR2 is FYNNEI. The CDR3 region is CARGGGSTGNTIYF. CDR3 nucleotide sequence: TGTGCCAGAGGAGGGGGCAGTACTGGAAACACCATATATTTT.

This sequence joins TRBV9 and TRBJ2-2; 13 bases map to TRBD2. This CDR3 has 18 amino acids. V shed 3 bases and J 1 base; nucleotides not matched to a gene: 6. The germline V gene has CDR1 SGDLS and CDR2 YYNGEE. CDR3 protein: CASSGRLAGGRNTGELFF. The CDR3 DNA reads as TGTGCCAGCAGCGGAAGACTAGCGGGGGGTAGGAACACCGGGGAGCTGTTTTTT.

The V gene is TRBV7-9, the J gene TRBJ2-3; 9 nucleotides agree with TRBD1. Losses at the gene ends were 8 bases for V and 4 bases for J; bases not matched to a gene: 10. The germline V gene has CDR1 SEHNR and CDR2 FQNEAQ (reference sequence). This CDR3 region has 15 residues. The CDR3 sequence: CASLNGGTGSDTQYF. CDR3 in DNA: TGTGCCAGCCTTAACGGAGGGACAGGGTCAGATACGCAGTATTTT.

The V gene is TRBV7-2, the J gene TRBJ2-7; 12 bases are a match to TRBD2. This CDR3 region has 16 residues. With 1 base clipped from V and 2 bases from J, the junction kept 3 bases outside the gene matches. Germline V gene sequence: CDR1 SGHTA, CDR2 FQGNSA. DNA for the CDR3: TGTGCCAGCAGCTTAGTATCTAGCGGGGGGGCCTACGAGCAGTACTTC. Its translation is CASSLVSSGGAYEQYF. Combining the CDR3 with reference TRBV7-2 and TRBJ2-7 gives the whole variable domain GAGVSQSPSNKVTEKGKDVELRCDPISGHTALYWYRQSLGQGLEFLIYFQGNSAPDKSGLPSDRFSAERTGGSVSTLTIQRTQQEDSAVYLCASSLVSSGGAYEQYFGPGTRLTVT.